A selection of T cell receptor beta chains follows, all from one sample in a study of blood T cell repertoires in COVID-19. Clones were read by immunoSEQ multiplex PCR, and TCRdb kept only the in-frame ones, dropping some. The data show 250,000 to 300,000 clones, 80% to 85% seen once. Source material: peripheral blood. These receptors were collected from a man in his fifties or sixties with acute or convalescent COVID-19. The CDR3 runs from the conserved cysteine through the conserved F or W. Each record gives: V gene, D gene, J gene, clone size, CDR3 DNA, CDR3 protein. D genes are given only for firm matches. Only part of the rows carry a size: once, few, many, or a class if the clone is expanded.

>TRBV3-1/TRBV3-2|NA|TRBJ2-3|NA
TGTGCCAGCAGCCAAAGCCGCGTTTTTTTGGAGTATTTT
CASSQSRVFLEYF
>TRBV6-2/TRBV6-3|TRBD1|TRBJ2-7|NA
TGTGCCAGCAGTTCATACGACAGGGGGCTAGTTAGCTACGAGCAGTACTTC
CASSSYDRGLVSYEQYF
>TRBV7-9|NA|TRBJ1-2|NA
TGTGCCAGCAGCTTAACACGGGGGGGATCCTATGGCTACACCTTC
CASSLTRGGSYGYTF
>TRBV27|TRBD1|TRBJ1-1|NA
TGTGCCAGCAGTTTAAGGGGGATCGGGACAGTGAACACTGAAGCTTTCTTT
CASSLRGIGTVNTEAFF
>TRBV4-2|NA|TRBJ1-2|NA
TGTGCCAGCAGCCAAGATCTCCCTGGAAGGGGCTATGGCTACACCTTC
CASSQDLPGRGYGYTF
>TRBV7-9|TRBD1|TRBJ1-4|NA
TGTGCCAGCAGCCCACAGGGGTTCGGTGAAAAACTGTTTTTT
CASSPQGFGEKLFF
>TRBV7-3|TRBD1|TRBJ2-7|NA
TGTGCCAGCAGCTTAGAGGGACCGGGACAGGGGAGGGTGATCGAGCAGTACTTC
CASSLEGPGQGRVIEQYF
>TRBV7-6|TRBD2|TRBJ2-3|NA
TGTGCCAGCAGCCCATGGCGGGCTAGCGGGGGAATAGATACGCAGTATTTT
CASSPWRASGGIDTQYF
>TRBV9|TRBD1|TRBJ2-1|NA
TGTGCCAGCAGCTTAGGACAGGGGGTTTACAATGAGCAGTTCTTC
CASSLGQGVYNEQFF
>TRBV5-8|NA|TRBJ1-6|NA
TGTGCCAGCAGCTTGGGTCGGGGGTTTGCCTATAATTCACCCCTCCACTTT
CASSLGRGFAYNSPLHF
>TRBV7-8|NA|TRBJ1-1|NA
TGTGCCAGCAGCTTAAACCAGGGAAACACTGAAGCTTTCTTT
CASSLNQGNTEAFF
>TRBV6-6|NA|TRBJ1-1|NA
TGTGCCAGCAGGGATAGGAGCAGGGACACTGAAGCTTTCTTT
CASRDRSRDTEAFF
>TRBV19|TRBD2|TRBJ2-7|NA
TGTGCCAGTAGTATAACGACTAGCGGGAGCCCCTACGAGCAGTACTTC
CASSITTSGSPYEQYF
>TRBV2|NA|TRBJ2-7|once
TGTGCCAGCAGCTATACGGGACTGACCGGCGAGCAGTACTTC
CASSYTGLTGEQYF
>TRBV27|TRBD2|TRBJ2-1|NA
TGTGCCAGCAGTTTAAGGACTAGCGGGGATGGTGAGCAGTTCTTC
CASSLRTSGDGEQFF
>TRBV7-2|TRBD2|TRBJ2-1|NA
TGTGCCAGCAGCCGGGAGGGCCTGGTGTATGAGCAGTTCTTC
CASSREGLVYEQFF
>TRBV30|NA|TRBJ1-1|once
TGTGCCTGGACCGCGACAGCGAACACTGAAGCTTTCTTT
CAWTATANTEAFF
>TRBV5-6|NA|TRBJ2-7|NA
TGTGCCAGCAGCTTGAAAGGAGGGCCCGAGCAGTACTTC
CASSLKGGPEQYF
>TRBV5-1|TRBD1|TRBJ2-5|NA
TGCGCCAGCAGCAACCGGGACAGGGTCGAGACCCAGTACTTC
CASSNRDRVETQYF
>TRBV10-2|TRBD2|TRBJ2-3|NA
TGCGCCAGCAGGATAGCGGGGGGGCGTACAGATACGCAGTATTTT
CASRIAGGRTDTQYF
>TRBV5-1|TRBD2|TRBJ2-1|NA
TGCGCCAGCAGCTTCACGGGACTAGCGTCTGAGCAGTTCTTC
CASSFTGLASEQFF
>TRBV29-1|TRBD2|TRBJ2-1|NA
TGCAGCGTTGAGTCCGGGACTAGGGCCCCAGGGGAGCAGTTCTTC
CSVESGTRAPGEQFF
>TRBV6-5|NA|TRBJ1-1|NA
TGTGCCAGCACAGGTCCTAACACTGAAGCTTTCTTT
CASTGPNTEAFF
>TRBV7-2|NA|TRBJ1-1|NA
TGTGCCAGCAGCTTGCCCCCTCCCTCAACCAGGCTGAACACTGAAGCTTTCTTT
CASSLPPPSTRLNTEAFF
>TRBV5-4|NA|TRBJ2-2|NA
TGTGCCAGCAGCGAGAAACCCGGGGAGCTGTTTTTT
CASSEKPGELFF
>TRBV14|NA|TRBJ2-7|NA
TGTGCCAGCAGCCCTCTGGAGCGAACCTACGAGCAGTACTTC
CASSPLERTYEQYF
>TRBV2|NA|TRBJ1-1|NA
TGTGCCAGCAGGAGCGGCGCGGAGGGGACTGAAGCTTTCTTT
CASRSGAEGTEAFF
>TRBV11-3|TRBD2|TRBJ2-3|NA
TGTGCCAGCAGCTTAGAACGGGTAGCGGGAGGAAAGAGAACCACAGATACGCAGTATTTT
CASSLERVAGGKRTTDTQYF
>TRBV4-3|NA|TRBJ2-7|few
TGCGCCAGCAGCCAATCGGCAGGGTTTAGCTACGAGCAGTACTTC
CASSQSAGFSYEQYF
>TRBV18|TRBD2|TRBJ2-1|NA
TGTGCCAGCTCACGACTACTAGCGGAGTACAATGAGCAGTTCTTC
CASSRLLAEYNEQFF
>TRBV18|NA|TRBJ1-3|NA
TGTGCCAGCTCACCGCCAAGGACTGCTGGAAACACCATATATTTT
CASSPPRTAGNTIYF
>TRBV6-5|NA|TRBJ1-1|NA
TGTGCCAGCAGCTGGGACATCACTGAAGCTTTCTTT
CASSWDITEAFF
>TRBV6-1|NA|TRBJ2-7|few
TGTGCCAGCAGTGAAGAGGGGGTGTGGATATCCTACGAGCAGTACTTC
CASSEEGVWISYEQYF
>TRBV18|TRBD2|TRBJ2-7|NA
TGTGCCAGCTCACCCACCGGGACTAGCGGGGGAGAGCAGTACTTC
CASSPTGTSGGEQYF
>TRBV7-6|NA|TRBJ1-2|NA
TGTGCCAGCAGCTTAGGAGGTGGCGGCTACACCTTC
CASSLGGGGYTF
>TRBV19|TRBD1|TRBJ2-1|NA
TGTGCCAGTAGTATCCGACAGGGATGGGAGCAGTTCTTC
CASSIRQGWEQFF
>TRBV19|TRBD1|TRBJ1-2|once
TGTGCCAGTAAGCTGGCCCGGACAGGGGACTATGGCTACACCTTC
CASKLARTGDYGYTF